This T cell receptor (beta chain) was recovered during a study of shared clonotypes between healthy human individuals (dated by TCRdb to about 2020). Background on the whole study: A couple of women and a few men aged 18 to 49 years were included in the cohort. For each donor, three plates each were used for CD4 naive and CD4 memory, two plates were used for CD8 naive, and one plate was used for CD8 memory. To estimate repertoire size and how much clonotype sharing occurs between individuals, the study deeply sequenced the blood TCR repertoires of five healthy adults. To increase sequencing depth and limit assay-specific biases, TCR repertoire library preparation and sequencing were carried out by different laboratories using diverse techniques. Per donor, leukapheresis produced somewhere between about 0.9 and 9.5 billion PBMCs.

General findings and caveats noted by the study authors: Rarefaction of sorted-subset datasets indicated incomplete sequencing despite the large sequencing depth. When several donors were compared, the shared fraction of clonotypes was roughly 5% for naive CD4, about 4% for naive CD8, about 2.5% for memory CD4, and less than 0.5% for memory CD8. Clonotypes shared by all four sorted-subset donors showed higher generation probabilities than non-shared clonotypes. Naive subsets generally had larger estimated clonotype richness than memory subsets. Sampling was restricted to blood, and TCR repertoires in tissue are likely to differ from TCR repertoires in blood. The small number of donors limited the genetic and exposure-history diversity represented. Pairwise subsampling led to the expectation that sequencing depth would affect the degree of clonotype sharing among donors.

Healthy HIV-negative adults with no recently reported acute infections or vaccinations were included as donors. Every donor was a Caucasian adult living in Nashville, Tennessee, USA. Magnetic negative selection was used to enrich CD4+ T cells, after which naive cells were positively selected on CD45RA and the negative fraction became the memory subset. Blood was obtained by leukapheresis, after which PBMCs were separated by Ficoll-Histopaque density gradient centrifugation and cryopreserved in liquid nitrogen vapor phase. Analytical flow cytometry was used to check the purity and quantity of every magnetically sorted T cell population. Genomic DNA was isolated from every sorted fraction and measured by UV absorbance on a Nanodrop 2000c. TCR CDR3 regions were amplified from genomic DNA by multiplex PCR using the deep immunoSEQ assay. For each cell subset, the extracted genomic DNA was distributed evenly across all wells of several immunoSEQ 96-well plates, and each plate served as one replicate. For sorted subsets, each replicate PCR was loaded with about 0.2 ug genomic DNA, equivalent to about 30,000 T cell genomes. Purified libraries were measured with a Qubit 3.0 fluorometer, size-checked on a Bioanalyzer 2100, and measured again with the KAPA Library Quantification kit. Every immunoSEQ 96-well plate was sequenced on a separate single-read 150-cycle Illumina NextSeq 550 flow cell. In the paper's pipeline: Because the immunoSEQ output held only junctional sequences and lacked quality scores, the filtering could not match the filtering applied to full-length reads. Sequences were annotated with PyIR, a Python wrapper for IgBLAST v1.9, and V/J genes and CDR3 were assigned using IMGT germline references. Reads with weak V/J assignments (E-value above 1e-6), missing CDR3, stop codons, out-of-frame junctions, or ambiguous translated residues were removed. V3J clonotypes were defined as sequences sharing an identical inferred V gene, J gene, and CDR3 amino acid sequence. Percentage overlap between repertoires was calculated by dividing the number of shared unique clonotypes by the size of the smaller repertoire. Richness of each repertoire was evaluated using RTK rarefaction, the Chao1 estimator, and Recon v2.1 estimates of unobserved clonotypes. Generation probabilities were computed with OLGA for all TCRbeta clonotypes obtained by the gDNA method from a few donors. Held by TCRdb, this immuneACCESS table contains in-frame sequences only and omits some clones. Under half of the omission traces to an unresolved V gene where checked; the cause of the rest is unknown. The DNA gave D and trimming, while V, J and clone size come from that table. Across this sample there are more than 2,000,000 clones, with 90% to 95% seen only once. The top ten hold 0.39% of the sample.

A word on this clone: The specificity of this receptor is unknown. Per-base qualities were not stored, and no clone one base away is much larger.

The CDR3 spans 15 residues, from the cysteine through the phenylalanine. The only DNA kept is the CDR3, 45 bases in frame from the first base. CDR1 and CDR2, per the germline V gene, are MDHEN and SYDVKM. V sheds 9 bases and J sheds 0 bases, leaving 14 bases between their ends. The chain employs TRBV28 and TRBJ2-2; the D segment may tentatively be TRBD1 or TRBD2, each giving 5 matched bases. The sequenced sample was naive CD4+ T cells from PBMCs. What this sample's cell subset or site label stands for: CD45RA+ positively selected. This sequence was found in a man in his late teens or twenties in good health. Some clones in this sample may be carry-over from other donors' samples. For the CDR3, the sequence is CASTPGRANTGELFF. The sequenced DNA: TGTGCCAGTACCCCGGGACGCGCGAACACCGGGGAGCTGTTTTTT.